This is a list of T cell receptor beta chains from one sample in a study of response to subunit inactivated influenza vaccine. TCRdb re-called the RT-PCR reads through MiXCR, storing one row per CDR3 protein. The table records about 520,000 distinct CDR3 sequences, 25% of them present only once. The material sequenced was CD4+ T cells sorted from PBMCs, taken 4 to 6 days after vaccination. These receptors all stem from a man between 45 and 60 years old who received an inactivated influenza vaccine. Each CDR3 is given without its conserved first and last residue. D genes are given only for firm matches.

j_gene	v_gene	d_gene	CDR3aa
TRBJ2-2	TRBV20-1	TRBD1	SALDRVLGELF
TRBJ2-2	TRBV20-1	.	SARDSVTGELF
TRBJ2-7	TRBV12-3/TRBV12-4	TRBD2	ASSLSGITYEQY
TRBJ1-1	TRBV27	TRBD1	ASNRDRGLNAEAF
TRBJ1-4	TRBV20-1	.	SASETTNEKLF
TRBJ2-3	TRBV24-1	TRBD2	ATSALGTSGSLSTDTQY
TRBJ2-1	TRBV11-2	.	ASSLRLGRQGHVYNEQF
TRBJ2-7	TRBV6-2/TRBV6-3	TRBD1	ASSHPEDRTYEQY
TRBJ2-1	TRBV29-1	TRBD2	GGGLAVNEQF
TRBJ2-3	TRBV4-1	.	ASSPGQIYTDTQY
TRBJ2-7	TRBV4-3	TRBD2	ASSQDIGGWQGGYEQY
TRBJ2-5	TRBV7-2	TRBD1	ASSFDTGGMGGTQY
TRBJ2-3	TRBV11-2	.	ASRTPMSTDTQY
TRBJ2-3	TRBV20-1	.	SAKGASVSTDTQY
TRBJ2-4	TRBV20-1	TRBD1	SATGTGGNIQY
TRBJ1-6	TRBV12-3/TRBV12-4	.	ASSLPDTISPLH
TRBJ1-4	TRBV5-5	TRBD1	ASSSLTGGYEKLF
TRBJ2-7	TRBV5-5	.	ASSLVGIFAQY
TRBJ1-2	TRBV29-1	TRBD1	SVGQGKDYGYT
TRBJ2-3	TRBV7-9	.	ASSSQPTARVGDTQY
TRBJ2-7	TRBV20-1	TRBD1	SARDLGTGSSYEQY
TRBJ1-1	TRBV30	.	AWSVTGNQAF
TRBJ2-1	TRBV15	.	ATSSLSGERGSYNEQF
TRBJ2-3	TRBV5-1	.	ASSLRTATDTQY
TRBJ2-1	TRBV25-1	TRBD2	ASTTSGQSSYNEQF
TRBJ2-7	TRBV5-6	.	ASSLLRAAQWQY